What follows are 23 T cell receptor beta chains derived from one specimen sequenced in a study of response to subunit inactivated influenza vaccine. Each CDR3 protein gets one entry after TCRdb re-called the RT-PCR reads with MiXCR. The top ten clones hold about 7.4% of a sample with about 700,000 distinct CDR3 sequences, 12% to 15% of them seen once. This sample comprised PBMCs from blood, obtained 14 to 15 days before vaccination. The receptors shown here come from a man aged 50-60 years who received an inactivated influenza vaccine.

This chain links TRBV4-3 with TRBJ2-3; D is perhaps TRBD2 (6 bases). From germline, CDR1 is LGHNA and CDR2 YSLEER. Trimming cost V 0 bases and J 2 bases, with 9 bases left between them. The CDR3 is 15 amino acids. The CDR3 nucleotides are TGCGCCAGCAGCCAAGATCGGAGGGCCACAGATACGCAGTATTTT. Amino acids: CASSQDRRATDTQYF.

This chain uses TRBV12-3 or TRBV12-4 with TRBJ2-7; possibly TRBD1 for D (5 bases). V was pared by 6 bases and J by 3 bases, with 15 bases between. The CDR3 is 14 amino acids. CDR3 in DNA: TGTGCCAGCAGAGGGGCAGGGTCTGGCTACGAGCAGTACTTC. It codes for CASRGAGSGYEQYF.

This clonotype was counted only a few times. This chain links TRBV20-1 with TRBJ1-1; D is uncertain. Germline loops: CDR1 DFQATT, CDR2 SNEGSKA (reference sequence). V lost 5 bases, J lost 6 bases, and 10 bases lay in between. The CDR3 loop spans 11 amino acids. CDR3 coding DNA: TGCAGTGCTTGGTACGGGCCTGAAGCTTTCTTT. It specifies CSAWYGPEAFF.

This clonotype was recorded a few times. The chain recombines TRBV20-1 with TRBJ2-1; 8 nucleotides align to TRBD2. CDR1 is DFQATT, CDR2 SNEGSKA, per germline (reference sequence). The length of the CDR3 is 18 residues. V dropped 6 bases and J dropped 8; count of bases not matched to a gene: 24. CDR3 sequence (DNA): TGCAGTGCCTTTACGCGGCTAGCGGGCTCTATGGTGAGGGATGAGCAGTTCTTC. Encoded protein: CSAFTRLAGSMVRDEQFF.

This clonotype was seen only a few times. The rearrangement joins TRBV28 to TRBJ1-5; no clear D. Trimming removed 6 bases from V and 5 bases from J, with 11 bases in between. Germline loops: CDR1 MDHEN, CDR2 SYDVKM. CDR3 length: 13 residues. CDR3 in amino acids: CASRASGYQPQHF. The CDR3 DNA sequence: TGTGCCAGCAGGGCCTCGGGGTATCAGCCCCAGCATTTT.

The chain carries TRBV20-1 and TRBJ1-1; D is uncertain. Between the trimmed V and J ends, which lost 0 bases and 0 bases, there was a span of 8 bases. In germline, CDR1 is DFQATT, CDR2 SNEGSKA (reference sequence). The CDR3 length is 14 residues. CDR3 sequence reads: CSARDGRVNTEAFF. The CDR3 DNA follows: TGCAGTGCTAGAGATGGGCGGGTGAACACTGAAGCTTTCTTT.

This clonotype has ten or more counts. The V gene is TRBV29-1, the J gene TRBJ2-1, with TRBD2 identical over 8 bases. V lost 3 bases to trimming and J lost 1 base; unmatched junction nucleotides: 5. The germline CDR1 and CDR2 sequences are SQVTM and ANQGSEA. CDR3 length: 15 residues. The CDR3 DNA reads as TGCAGCGTTGATTCCAGCGGGAGTTCCTACAATGAGCAGTTCTTC. Translating it yields CSVDSSGSSYNEQFF.

This chain joins TRBV12-3 or TRBV12-4 and TRBJ1-5; unclear D gene. The CDR3 sequence is 16 residues long. V lost 3 bases and J 7 bases, leaving 19 bases between the germline ends. In DNA form, the CDR3 reads TGTGCCAGCAGTTTGGGAGAACTCACTACACCCCAGCCCCAGCATTTT. It translates to CASSLGELTTPQPQHF.

The table lists this clonotype with a few counts. The chain links TRBV12-3 or TRBV12-4 to TRBJ2-2, with no clear D. V was pared by 6 bases and J by 5 bases, with 19 bases between. CDR3 length equals 16 residues. This CDR3 reads CASSPGGMILTGELFF. Written as DNA, the CDR3 is TGTGCCAGCAGCCCAGGTGGCATGATTTTAACCGGGGAGCTGTTTTTT.

V and J are TRBV11-2 and TRBJ2-3, with D maybe TRBD1 (5 bases). The germline V gene encodes CDR1 SGHAT and CDR2 FQNNGV. The CDR3 runs 14 residues. V lost 5 bases to trimming and J lost 4 bases, with 13 bases between them. CDR3 in amino acids: CASSKTVIADTQYF. The CDR3 region has the DNA TGTGCCAGCAGCAAGACAGTTATCGCAGATACGCAGTATTTT.

The genes are TRBV25-1 and TRBJ2-1; unclear D gene. This CDR3 region has 14 residues. Trimming took off 1 base at V and 3 bases at J, with 7 bases between the two ends. Germline V lookup: CDR1 MGHDK, CDR2 SYGVNS. The CDR3 protein is CASSEWASYNEQFF. As DNA, the CDR3 is TGTGCCAGCAGTGAATGGGCAAGCTACAATGAGCAGTTCTTC. The full variable domain, rest sourced from reference TRBV25-1 and TRBJ2-1, is EADIYQTPRYLVIGTGKKITLECSQTMGHDKMYWYQQDPGMELHLIHYSYGVNSTEKGDLSSESTVSRIRTEHFPLTLESARPSHTSQYLCASSEWASYNEQFFGPGTRLTVL.

The chain links TRBV28 to TRBJ1-6, with D uncertain. CDR1 and CDR2 from the germline V gene are MDHEN and SYDVKM. The ends were cut back, 1 base at V and 0 bases at J, with 7 bases in the middle. This CDR3 comprises 16 residues. CDR3 sequence reads: CASSLFESSYNSPLHF. Written as DNA, the CDR3 is TGTGCCAGCAGTTTATTCGAGAGCTCCTATAATTCACCCCTCCACTTT.

CDR3 residues: CASSLGSLGTDTQYF. CDR3 nucleotides: TGTGCCAGCAGCTTAGGCAGTTTGGGCACAGATACGCAGTATTTT. The chain couples TRBV11-2 to TRBJ2-3; D is ambiguous. CDR3 size: 15 residues. Trimming cost V 1 base and J 1 base, with 9 bases left between them. Germline assignment: CDR1 SGHAT and CDR2 FQNNGV.

This clonotype was seen many times. V and J are TRBV7-9 and TRBJ2-7; D unclear. CDR3 size: 12 residues. The V gene lost 1 base and the J gene lost 6 bases, with 7 bases spanning the gap. Looked up from germline, CDR1 is SEHNR and CDR2 is FQNEAQ (reference sequence). CDR3 residues: CASSLGRAEQYF. The CDR3 coding sequence is TGTGCCAGCAGCTTAGGTCGGGCCGAGCAGTACTTC.

J is TRBJ1-3 and V is TRBV6-6; weak D call: TRBD1 (5 bases). CDR1 and CDR2 (germline): MNHNY, SVGAGI (reference sequence). CDR3 size: 14 residues. CDR3 coding DNA: TGTGCTACCAGACCCCAGGGCTCTGGAAACACCATATATTTT. Translating it yields CATRPQGSGNTIYF.

J is TRBJ2-7 and V is TRBV10-3; the match to TRBD1 covers 7 bases. CDR1 and CDR2 (germline): ENHRY, SYGVKD. Trimming cost V 6 bases and J 5 bases; bases outside gene matches: 16. The CDR3 is 16 amino acids. CDR3: CAIRGIQTGTVDEQYF. The CDR3 DNA reads TGTGCCATCAGAGGAATTCAGACAGGGACGGTGGACGAGCAGTACTTC.

The rearrangement joins TRBV20-1 to TRBJ2-7; D is uncertain. Germline lookup yields CDR1 DFQATT and CDR2 SNEGSKA (reference sequence). This CDR3 contains 13 residues. Trimming removed 1 base at V and 6 bases at J, with 13 bases between. The CDR3 spells CSARVTGPFEQYF. Here the CDR3 DNA reads TGCAGTGCTAGAGTGACTGGCCCCTTCGAGCAGTACTTC.

This clonotype was recorded a few times. The chain carries TRBV19 and TRBJ1-2; no definite D call. The CDR3 is 15 amino acids. Germline-derived CDR1 and CDR2 are LNHDA and SQIVND (reference sequence). The V gene lost 5 bases and the J gene lost 4 bases, with 17 bases spanning the gap. The CDR3 loop reads CASSPPREPSYGYTF. The CDR3 nucleotides are TGTGCCAGTAGTCCCCCTAGGGAGCCTTCCTATGGCTACACCTTC. The full variable domain, completed using reference TRBV19 and TRBJ1-2, is DGGITQSPKYLFRKEGQNVTLSCEQNLNHDAMYWYRQDPGQGLRLIYYSQIVNDFQKGDIAEGYSVSREKKESFPLTVTSAQKNPTAFYLCASSPPREPSYGYTFGSGTRLTVV.

This clonotype was picked up many times. The rearrangement uses TRBV5-6 and TRBJ2-1; either TRBD1 or TRBD2 may supply D (5 bases each). Trimming took 0 bases from V and 0 from J, leaving 10 bases between them. Germline loops: CDR1 SGHDT, CDR2 YYEEEE. There are 16 residues in the CDR3. CDR3 region: CASSLDPGSSYNEQFF. The CDR3 coding sequence is TGTGCCAGCAGCTTGGATCCAGGGAGCTCCTACAATGAGCAGTTCTTC.

The chain uses TRBV7-9 and TRBJ2-1; D tentatively fits TRBD1 or TRBD2 (5 bases each). CDR1 and CDR2 (germline): SEHNR, FQNEAQ (reference sequence). The V gene lost 1 base and the J gene lost 4 bases, with 14 bases spanning the gap. This CDR3 is 16 amino acids long. CDR3 protein: CASSLGRGQGYNEQFF. CDR3 DNA sequence: TGTGCCAGCAGCTTAGGGCGCGGGCAGGGTTACAATGAGCAGTTCTTC.

The rearrangement uses TRBV4-3 and TRBJ2-7; 8 nucleotides match TRBD1. Germline V gene sequence: CDR1 LGHNA, CDR2 YSLEER. The CDR3 consists of 18 residues. Losses at the gene ends were 4 bases for V and 3 bases for J; bases not matched to a gene: 17. CDR3 loop: CASSLHLGSQGAVYEQYF. CDR3 in DNA: TGCGCCAGCAGCCTCCACCTGGGGTCCCAGGGGGCCGTCTACGAGCAGTACTTC.

This chain joins TRBV2 and TRBJ1-2; D may be TRBD1 (5 bases). Germline CDR1 and CDR2: SNHLY and FYNNEI. Trimming took 3 bases from V and 8 from J, leaving 10 bases between them. The CDR3 length is 12 residues. In DNA form, the CDR3 reads TGTGCCAGCAGTGAGTGGGGCCACGGCTACACCTTC. This gives the protein CASSEWGHGYTF.

V usage is TRBV7-6 and J usage is TRBJ2-1, with 11 positions matching TRBD2. The J segment lost 8 bases and the V segment lost 6 bases, leaving 9 bases of the junction unmatched. CDR3 length: 15 amino acids. Germline CDR1 and CDR2: SGHVS and FNYEAQ. The CDR3 sequence: CASRTTSGGFDEQFF. CDR3 nucleotide sequence: TGTGCCAGCAGGACCACTAGCGGGGGATTCGATGAGCAGTTCTTC.